The entry below gives a single T cell receptor (beta chain) sequence along with its context. Antigen unknown. CDR1 is SGDLS and CDR2 is YYNGEE in the germline V gene. The CDR3 runs to 20 residues. Trimming left V 3 bases short and J 0 bases short, with 22 bases between. As to treatment: about 20 received Ad26.COV2.S at low or high dose, single or two shots; roughly five received placebo; per-sample allocation not given. Collection of the samples took place on day 63 after the first injection of vaccine or placebo. The sample comes from a study of Ad26.COV2.S vaccination and SARS-CoV-2 variants. Method: immunoSEQ multiplex PCR; TCRdb's copy keeps in-frame clones and lacks some. The top ten clones hold 7.4% of a sample with a few hundred thousand clones, roughly 80% of them seen once. Study results and caveats: Substantial response breadth was reportedly seen for spike-specific CD8+ and CD4+ T cells after vaccination. People who got the vaccine had more spike-specific TCR breadth than people who got placebo.

Sequencing was performed on peripheral blood, taken in a trial of Ad26.COV2.S vaccine versus placebo. The rearrangement joins TRBV9 to TRBJ2-6; D unclear. The TCR was taken from a person aged 18-65 years who received the Ad26.COV2.S COVID-19 vaccine or a placebo. The CDR3 loop is CASSAPPARNEISGANVLTF. DNA of the CDR3: TGTGCCAGCAGCGCCCCCCCTGCCAGGAACGAAATCTCTGGGGCCAACGTCCTGACTTTC.